The 7 T cell receptor beta chains reported below all come from one sample, sequenced in a study of blood T cell repertoires in COVID-19. The method was immunoSEQ multiplex PCR; TCRdb's version includes in-frame clones alone and lacks a portion of them. The sample lists hundreds of thousands of clones, 70% to 90% seen once, with 12% in the top ten. Sequenced sample: peripheral blood. Source of these receptors: a woman aged 18-29 years who had recovered from COVID-19.

The V call is TRBV6-5, the J call TRBJ1-2; TRBD1 agrees at 9 bases. CDR1 and CDR2 from the germline V gene are MNHEY and SVGAGI. V lost 10 bases, J lost 7 bases, and 7 bases stayed unmatched. The CDR3 runs 12 residues. CDR3 coding DNA: TGTGCCACCAAACAGGGGGCGCGTGGCTACACCTTC. Amino acid sequence: CATKQGARGYTF.

V gene TRBV3-1 (or the pseudogene TRBV3-2) combines with J gene TRBJ1-5; possibly TRBD1 for D (6 bases). Trimming left V 3 bases short and J 6 bases short, with 12 bases between. Looked up from germline, CDR1 is LGHDT and CDR2 is YNNKEL (reference sequence). The CDR3 has 14 residues. CDR3 DNA sequence: TGTGCCAGCAGCCATTCCAGGGGAATTCAGCCCCAGCATTTT. Amino acids: CASSHSRGIQPQHF.

This clone was counted between two and nine times. This chain uses TRBV7-3 with TRBJ2-7, with D maybe TRBD2 (5 bases). The CDR3 extends over 15 amino acids. Germline lookup yields CDR1 SGHTA and CDR2 FQGTGA. With 2 bases removed from V and 0 bases from J, the gap between germline ends came to 11 bases. CDR3 bases: TGTGCCAGCAGCTTACAGCGGTCTGACTCCTACGAGCAGTACTTC. The encoded protein is CASSLQRSDSYEQYF.

CDR3: CASSLAGTGGMKTQYF. CDR3 nucleotides: TGTGCCAGCAGCTTAGCCGGGACAGGGGGCATGAAGACCCAGTACTTC. The chain carries TRBV7-2 and TRBJ2-5; 12 bases align to TRBD1. The CDR3 is 16 amino acids. V gave up 0 bases and J gave up 6 bases; unmatched junction bases: 5. Germline CDR1 reads SGHTA; CDR2 reads FQGNSA.

The chain couples TRBV5-6 to TRBJ2-1; D might be TRBD2 (5 bases). This CDR3 is built from 14 residues. The V end was cut by 0 bases, the J end by 6 bases, with 10 bases between. Germline V gives CDR1 SGHDT, CDR2 YYEEEE. For the CDR3, the DNA is TGTGCCAGCAGCTTGGCCCTAGCCCCCAATGAGCAGTTCTTC. Translating it yields CASSLALAPNEQFF.

The CDR3 spells CATSTRGLGTEAFF. In DNA form, the CDR3 reads TGTGCCACCAGCACCAGGGGGCTCGGCACTGAAGCTTTCTTT. The gene calls are TRBV15 and TRBJ1-1; TRBD1 matches at 8 bases. This CDR3 is built from 14 residues. The V gene end was trimmed by 4 bases and the J gene end by 4 bases; junction bases not matched to a gene: 5. From germline, CDR1 is LNHNV and CDR2 YYDKDF (reference sequence). Drawing the rest from reference TRBV15 and TRBJ1-1, the complete variable domain is DAMVIQNPRYQVTQFGKPVTLSCSQTLNHNVMYWYQQKSSQAPKLLFHYYDKDFNNEADTPDNFQSRRPNTSFCFLDIRSPGLGDTAMYLCATSTRGLGTEAFFGQGTRLTVV.

This clone was detected only once. The V gene is TRBV28, the J gene TRBJ1-3; D ambiguous. Germline-derived CDR1 and CDR2 are MDHEN and SYDVKM. Trimming shortened V by 5 bases and J by 1 base, and 9 bases separated the two germline ends. The CDR3 sequence is 14 residues long. This CDR3 is CASSQRTSGNTIYF. CDR3 nucleotides: TGTGCCAGCAGTCAGCGGACGTCTGGAAACACCATATATTTT.